The T cell receptor (beta chain) described here comes from a study of blood T cell repertoires in COVID-19. About the study: From T cells, B-cell-depleted T cells, or PBMCs came the material, which was cDNA or gDNA.

Trimming removed 6 bases at V and 7 bases at J, with 9 bases between. The germline V gene encodes CDR1 MDHEN and CDR2 SYDVKM. This CDR3 region has 11 residues. Under the authors' procedure: The authors estimated nucleated cell counts from reference gene primer amplification. Using immunoSEQ multiplex PCR, the repertoire was profiled, and TCRdb retains in-frame clones only, with some absent. Clone size and the V and J calls come from that table; the DNA yielded D and trimming. The profile shows about 130,000 clones, more than 80% of them singletons. Sequences were obtained from peripheral blood. This TCR was recovered from a woman aged 80 or over with COVID-19, enrolled during active disease. The V gene is TRBV28, the J gene TRBJ1-1, with D unclear. The CDR3 spells CASRTSIEAFF. CDR3 DNA sequence: TGTGCCAGCAGGACTTCCATTGAAGCTTTCTTT.